This passage covers 13 T cell receptor beta chains from one sample sequenced in a study of T-cell reconstitution after alpha-beta-depleted transplantation in children. Unique molecular identifiers were used in preparing the TCRbeta library. TCRdb ran MiXCR on the PCR reads and lists one entry per CDR3 protein. The data contain some 640,000 distinct CDR3 sequences, roughly 17% of them singletons. Sequencing used PBMCs from the stem cell graft donor, obtained from the stem cell graft. The receptors shown here come from a human donor who donated a stem cell graft to a child with acute myeloid leukemia.

Ten or more counts support this clonotype. The J gene is TRBJ1-6, the V gene TRBV19, with D perhaps TRBD1 (6 bases). Germline V gene data show CDR1 as LNHDA and CDR2 as SQIVND (reference sequence). The V end lost 4 bases, the J end lost 9 bases, and 10 bases lay between the germline ends. This CDR3 contains 13 residues. Here the CDR3 DNA reads TGTGCCAGTAGTAATCCAGGGGTTTCACCCCTCCACTTT. Protein: CASSNPGVSPLHF.

This clonotype was picked up a small number of times. J is TRBJ2-1 and V is TRBV5-4; 8 nucleotides agree with TRBD1. J gave up 3 bases and V 9 bases, and 11 bases lay outside the gene matches. This CDR3 spans 15 amino acids. CDR1 SGHNT and CDR2 YYREEE come from the germline V gene (reference sequence). The CDR3 DNA follows: TGTGCCACCAATCCCGGACAGGGACACTACAATGAGCAGTTCTTC. It codes for CATNPGQGHYNEQFF.

This clonotype was counted ten times or more. The rearrangement joins TRBV20-1 to TRBJ2-3; 7 bases agree with TRBD1. With 5 bases clipped from V and 2 bases from J, the junction kept 10 bases outside the gene matches. The CDR3 has 15 residues. Germline V lookup: CDR1 DFQATT, CDR2 SNEGSKA (reference sequence). The CDR3 DNA sequence: TGCAGTGCTTTCTATGGACAGGCCCACACAGATACGCAGTATTTT. Protein sequence: CSAFYGQAHTDTQYF.

Ten or more counts support this clonotype. CDR3 sequence: CASSVQGDSPLHF. CDR3 bases: TGTGCCAGCAGTGTACAGGGGGATTCACCCCTCCACTTT. V usage is TRBV6-1 and J usage is TRBJ1-6; 8 nucleotides line up with TRBD1. This CDR3 has 13 amino acids. The germline CDR1 and CDR2 sequences are MNHNS and SASEGT. Losses at the gene ends were 4 bases for V and 8 bases for J; bases not matched to a gene: 1.

The gene calls are TRBV11-2 and TRBJ2-3; 10 nucleotides match TRBD2. This CDR3 region has 15 residues. V shed 9 bases, J shed 3 bases, and the junction held 9 bases outside the gene matches. CDR1 and CDR2 (germline): SGHAT, FQNNGV. CDR3 residues: CASKGGSGGTDTQYF. CDR3 bases: TGTGCCAGTAAAGGCGGTAGCGGGGGGACAGATACGCAGTATTTT.

This clonotype was counted many times. The chain couples TRBV20-1 to TRBJ1-2, with D hard to call. V lost 6 bases to trimming and J lost 3 bases, with 17 bases between them. The CDR3 is 14 residues long. Germline values: CDR1 DFQATT, CDR2 SNEGSKA (reference sequence). CDR3 in amino acids: CSAATLLGDYGYTF. The CDR3 nucleotides read TGCAGTGCAGCGACACTACTGGGTGACTATGGCTACACCTTC.

This clonotype showed up just once. The V and J genes are TRBV10-1 and TRBJ2-1; a possible D gene is TRBD2 (5 bases). This CDR3 is built from 13 residues. From germline, CDR1 is WNHNN and CDR2 SYGVQD (reference sequence). Deletions cut 4 bases from V and 9 bases from J, with 13 bases between. CDR3 DNA: TGCGCCAGCAGTGGGCTCTTTACTAGTGAGCAGTTCTTC. Its translation is CASSGLFTSEQFF.

This clonotype has more than one count but fewer than ten. CDR3: CSARKKRGEGTDTQYF. DNA for the CDR3: TGCAGTGCTAGGAAAAAGCGGGGGGAGGGCACAGATACGCAGTATTTT. The chain carries TRBV20-1 and TRBJ2-3, with 9 bases fitting TRBD2. Germline assignment: CDR1 DFQATT and CDR2 SNEGSKA (reference sequence). V gave up 3 bases and J gave up 1 base; unmatched junction bases: 8. The CDR3 runs to 16 residues.

This clonotype was observed many times. The chain employs TRBV10-3 and TRBJ2-7, with 7 positions matching TRBD1. Germline values: CDR1 ENHRY, CDR2 SYGVKD. V trimming: 6 bases; J trimming: 5 bases; junction bases outside the gene matches: 7. The CDR3 contains 13 residues. The CDR3 DNA reads as TGTGCCATCAGCAGGGGGTCTGGGGACGAGCAGTACTTC. This sequence encodes CAISRGSGDEQYF.

The table lists this clonotype with many counts. The chain combines TRBV7-7 with TRBJ2-3; D not certain. V gave up 1 base and J gave up 5 bases, with 13 bases separating them. The CDR3 has 15 residues. Per germline, CDR1 SSHAT and CDR2 FNYEAQ (reference sequence). CDR3 in amino acids: CASSLGLPDGDTQYF. For the CDR3, the DNA is TGTGCCAGCAGCTTAGGTCTCCCCGATGGAGATACGCAGTATTTT.

The chain employs TRBV4-2 and TRBJ1-2; tentatively, D is TRBD1 (6 bases). The CDR3 covers 14 residues. Trimming shortened V by 4 bases and J by 3 bases, and 12 bases separated the two germline ends. Germline V gives CDR1 LGHNA, CDR2 YNFKEQ. As DNA, the CDR3 is TGTGCCAGCAGCCCCGGGACACACTACTATGGCTACACCTTC. It translates to CASSPGTHYYGYTF.

V gene TRBV7-3 combines with J gene TRBJ2-5, with TRBD2 matching over 9 bases. Germline V CDR1 and CDR2: SGHTA, FQGTGA. This CDR3 has 15 residues. After removal of 4 bases from V and 5 bases from J, the junction contained 8 bases not matched to a gene. The CDR3 is CASSSLGGGAETQYF. CDR3 in DNA: TGTGCCAGCAGCTCCCTGGGCGGGGGGGCGGAGACCCAGTACTTC.

As for this clonotype: This clone may be a read error of a much larger clone one base away. The chain couples TRBV5-6 to TRBJ2-1, with D tentatively TRBD2 (5 bases). In germline, CDR1 is SGHDT, CDR2 YYEEEE. This CDR3 has 12 amino acids. V was cut by 4 bases and J by 9 bases, with 11 bases left in between. The CDR3 region is CASSQPGSEQFF. In nucleotides, the CDR3 is TGTGCCAGCAGCCAGCCGGGGAGTGAGCAGTTCTTC.